Detailed here is one TCR beta chain. What it recognizes is unknown. The data stem from a study of graft-versus-host responses after intestinal transplantation. Germline CDR1 and CDR2: GTSNPN and SVGIG (reference sequence). This CDR3 is 16 amino acids long. V lost 2 bases, J lost 6 bases, and 13 bases stayed unmatched. TCRdb keeps only in-frame clones here, not all; method: immunoSEQ multiplex PCR. The sample yields about 91,000 clones, 80% to 95% seen once. Sample: unstimulated CD4+ T cells sorted from spleen or lymph node cells, taken before transplant. This sequence originates from a human donor who was the organ donor for an intestinal transplant. The chain combines TRBV30 with TRBJ1-5, with 7 nucleotides matching TRBD1. In DNA, the CDR3 is TGTGCCTGGAGTCGGGGTTGGAGACAGGGTGGTCAGCCCCAGCATTTT. As protein: CAWSRGWRQGGQPQHF.